This TCR beta chain was identified in a study of Tregs in tolerant kidney transplant recipients. The CDR3 totals 15 residues. CDR1 is SGHRS and CDR2 is YFSETQ in the germline V gene. J was trimmed by 3 bases and V by 6 bases; bases with no gene match: 12. Study-wide results and limits: Expanding Tregs on activated donor B cells appeared to best identify donor-specific TCRbeta clones.

This clone was detected only once. What it binds is not known. The data were produced by immunoSEQ multiplex PCR, yet TCRdb's version contains in-frame clones alone and is incomplete. The data contain about 110,000 clones, roughly 90% of them singletons. This receptor was taken from a human donor who received a combined kidney and bone marrow transplant. Specimen: CD4+ T cells from blood, collected before the transplant. The V and J genes are TRBV5-1 and TRBJ2-7; 7 bases align to TRBD1. CDR3 amino acids: CASTRQGDGNYEQYF. DNA of the CDR3: TGCGCCAGCACCCGCCAGGGGGATGGAAACTACGAGCAGTACTTC.